A selection of T cell receptor beta chains follows, all from one sample in a study of T cell responses to AZD1222 COVID-19 vaccine. TCRdb's copy holds only in-frame clones and misses some; the assay was immunoSEQ multiplex PCR. The table has 150,000 to 200,000 clones, about 85% seen once. The sample was peripheral blood, taken on day 0 of AZD1222 vaccination. The receptors derive from an adult in good health. Each CDR3 is given with its conserved first and last residue. Each record gives: V gene, J gene, D gene, clone size, CDR3 protein, CDR3 DNA. A D gene is named only where the DNA matches it firmly. A row's size may be missing; if present it is once, few, many or a size class.

>TRBV29-1|TRBJ1-5|TRBD1|NA
CSVGDRGANQPQHF
TGCAGCGTGGGGGACAGGGGTGCCAATCAGCCCCAGCATTTT
>TRBV15|TRBJ1-1|NA|NA
CATSRGGKRNTEAFF
TGTGCCACCAGCAGAGGGGGGAAGCGGAACACTGAAGCTTTCTTT
>TRBV6-4|TRBJ1-1|NA|NA
CATKTVGEATEAFF
TGTGCCACCAAGACTGTAGGGGAGGCCACTGAAGCTTTCTTT
>TRBV18|TRBJ2-7|TRBD2|NA
CASSPPGREWEQYF
TGTGCCAGCTCACCACCCGGGAGGGAATGGGAGCAGTACTTC
>TRBV28|TRBJ1-2|NA|NA
CASSFTDAGYTF
TGTGCCAGCAGTTTTACAGATGCCGGCTACACCTTC
>TRBV28|TRBJ2-7|NA|NA
CASSIIGRATYEQYF
TGTGCCAGCAGTATTATCGGCAGGGCAACCTACGAGCAGTACTTC
>TRBV11-2|TRBJ2-5|NA|few
CASSRDNGETQYF
TGTGCCAGCAGCCGGGACAATGGAGAGACCCAGTACTTC
>TRBV28|TRBJ1-1|NA|NA
CASSRRVNTEAFF
TGTGCCAGCAGTCGCAGGGTGAACACTGAAGCTTTCTTT
>TRBV28|TRBJ2-7|NA|once
CASSLLKAGSGEQYF
TGTGCCAGCAGTTTATTGAAGGCGGGATCGGGGGAGCAGTACTTC
>TRBV6-5|TRBJ1-1|TRBD1|NA
CASKNPGQGSPEAFF
TGTGCCAGCAAAAATCCGGGACAGGGATCCCCTGAAGCTTTCTTT
>TRBV25-1|TRBJ1-2|TRBD1|NA
CASSELSSGGVYGYTF
TGTGCCAGCAGTGAATTATCATCAGGGGGAGTTTATGGCTACACCTTC
>TRBV5-1|TRBJ2-2|TRBD2|NA
CASSFHSSGANTGELFF
TGCGCCAGCAGCTTCCATAGTAGCGGGGCGAACACCGGGGAGCTGTTTTTT
>TRBV29-1|TRBJ1-2|NA|NA
CSVGEGTGYGYTF
TGCAGCGTTGGGGAGGGGACCGGCTATGGCTACACCTTC
>TRBV27|TRBJ2-7|TRBD1|few
CASCRTGGYEQYF
TGTGCCAGCTGCCGGACAGGGGGCTACGAGCAGTACTTC
>TRBV7-2|TRBJ2-2|TRBD2|NA
CATKKGLAGGGTGELFF
TGTGCCACCAAAAAGGGACTAGCGGGAGGAGGGACCGGGGAGCTGTTTTTT
>TRBV7-9|TRBJ2-2|NA|once
CASSPLGGDTGELFF
TGTGCCAGCAGCCCGTTGGGGGGCGACACCGGGGAGCTGTTTTTT
>TRBV18|TRBJ2-7|TRBD2|NA
CASSGGLAGSYEQYF
TGTGCCAGCTCAGGGGGACTAGCGGGCTCCTACGAGCAGTACTTC
>TRBV6-1|TRBJ1-2|TRBD1|NA
CASSEGQGAPSGYTF
TGTGCCAGCAGTGAAGGGCAGGGGGCTCCCAGCGGCTACACCTTC
>TRBV4-2|TRBJ2-1|TRBD2|NA
CASSQEISGSWSEQFF
TGTGCCAGCAGCCAAGAAATTAGCGGGAGTTGGAGTGAGCAGTTCTTC
>TRBV19|TRBJ2-2|NA|NA
CASTRQGVPPTGELFF
TGTGCCAGTACCAGGCAAGGAGTCCCTCCGACCGGGGAGCTGTTTTTT
>TRBV5-6|TRBJ1-2|NA|NA
CASRPQGRLWYGYTF
TGTGCCAGCAGGCCTCAGGGGCGTCTCTGGTATGGCTACACCTTC
>TRBV12-3/TRBV12-4|TRBJ2-1|TRBD1|NA
CASRGTGGNEQFF
TGTGCCAGCAGAGGGACAGGGGGAAATGAGCAGTTCTTC